This paragraph covers one T cell receptor (beta chain) sequence. As yet, its antigen is unknown. The sample is drawn from a study of PD-1 blockade in classical Hodgkin lymphoma. Study-wide points: Why repertoires differed is undefined; disease activity or prior therapy possibly contributed. By C4D1 there was a significant rise in CD4+ TCR diversity but not in CD8+ TCR diversity.

Time point defined: cycle 4 day 1 (C4D1), after less than 7 weeks of nivolumab. Each and every patient relapsed after autologous stem cell transplantation, and patients got differing brentuximab vedotin exposure. Negative magnetic selection isolated CD4+ T cells from thawed PBMCs. Complete response, partial response or progressive disease was each patient's best response. This table comes from immunoSEQ multiplex PCR, and its TCRdb copy is limited to in-frame clones, with some not included. The sample records about 28,000 clones, 70% to 80% being singletons. V shed 5 bases and J shed 0 bases, with 2 bases lying between them. Germline CDR1 KGHSH, CDR2 LQKENI. The length of the CDR3 is 11 residues.

The V gene is TRBV18, the J gene TRBJ2-7; D remains ambiguous. This TCR came from a human donor with classical Hodgkin lymphoma. The starting material was CD4+ T cells from blood, obtained before the fourth cycle of nivolumab. CDR3 loop: CASSTSYEQYF. The CDR3 region has the DNA TGTGCCAGCTCAACCTCCTACGAGCAGTACTTC.